This T cell receptor (beta chain) was identified in a study of shared clonotypes between healthy human individuals (dated by TCRdb to 2020 to 2021). The study in broad terms: Three men and two women, aged 18 to 49 years, made up the cohort. Per donor, three plates each were used for CD4 naive and CD4 memory, two for CD8 naive, and one for CD8 memory. To estimate repertoire size and how much clonotype sharing occurs between individuals, the study deeply sequenced the blood TCR repertoires of about five healthy adults. To increase sequencing depth and limit assay-specific biases, TCR repertoire library preparation and sequencing were carried out by different laboratories using diverse techniques. Each donor's leukapheresis produced roughly between roughly 0.85 and 9.5 billion PBMCs. What the authors observed across the whole study: Around 5.4% of naive CD4, 3% to 3.5% of naive CD8, approximately 2% of memory CD4, and around 0.42% of memory CD8 clonotypes were shared across a few donors. Because the study included a small number of donors, the genetic and exposure-history diversity represented was limited. Pairwise subsampling indicated that sequencing depth was expected to affect the degree of clonotype sharing among donors. Compared with non-shared clonotypes, clonotypes shared by all four sorted-subset donors had higher generation probabilities. Even with the large sequencing depth, rarefaction of the sorted-subset datasets indicated that sequencing was incomplete. Estimated clonotype richness was generally larger for naive than for memory subsets. Sampling was restricted to blood, and TCR repertoires in tissues likely differ from the TCR repertoires found in blood.

Healthy HIV-negative adults with no recently reported acute infections or vaccinations were included as donors. All donors were Caucasian adults living in Nashville, Tennessee, USA. CD4+ T cells were enriched by magnetic negative selection; naive cells were then positively selected on CD45RA, and the negative fraction formed the memory subset. Blood was collected by leukapheresis, and PBMCs were isolated by Ficoll-Histopaque density gradient centrifugation and then cryopreserved in liquid nitrogen vapor phase. Purity and quantity of every magnetically sorted T cell population were checked by analytical flow cytometry. From each sorted fraction, genomic DNA was isolated and quantified by UV absorbance on a Nanodrop 2000c. The germline V gene sets CDR1 to MDHEN and CDR2 to SYDVKM. V gives up 6 bases and J gives up 0 bases, and the segment between their germline ends measures 6 bases. The CDR3 contains 13 residues, cysteine and phenylalanine counted. Only the CDR3 portion is preserved as DNA: 39 bases, with reading frame beginning at the first base.

Using the deep immunoSEQ assay, TCR CDR3 regions were amplified from genomic DNA by multiplex PCR. Extracted genomic DNA from each cell subset was distributed evenly across all wells of several immunoSEQ 96-well plates, and each plate was treated as a replicate. Each replicate PCR for sorted subsets received approximately 200 ng genomic DNA, equal to tens of thousands of T cell genomes. Purified libraries were measured with a Qubit 3.0 fluorometer, size-checked on a Bioanalyzer 2100, and measured again with the KAPA Library Quantification kit. A separate single-read 150-cycle Illumina NextSeq 550 flow cell was used to sequence each immunoSEQ 96-well plate. Per the authors' processing: Because the immunoSEQ output included only junctional sequences and no quality scores, the filtering could not be the same as the filtering used for full-length reads. To assign V/J genes and CDR3, sequences were annotated against IMGT germline references using PyIR, a Python wrapper for IgBLAST v1.9. Any read was removed if the V/J assignment was weak (E-value above 1e-6), the CDR3 was missing, or the read contained stop codons, out-of-frame junctions, or ambiguous translated residues. A V3J clonotype was defined by an identical inferred V gene, J gene, and CDR3 amino acid sequence. Percentage overlap between repertoires was calculated by dividing the number of shared unique clonotypes by the size of the smaller repertoire. Richness of each repertoire was evaluated using RTK rarefaction, the Chao1 estimator, and Recon v2.1 estimates of unobserved clonotypes. OLGA was used to compute generation probabilities for all TCRbeta clonotypes that the gDNA method yielded from four donors. TCRdb holds this immuneACCESS table with in-frame rearrangements only. Some clones are missing; in checked studies, unresolved V genes explain under half, and the rest has no known cause. V and J calls and clone size are as listed in that table; D and trimming were resolved from the DNA. This sample holds 330,000 or so clones; more than 60% were observed only once. Clones ranked in the top ten supply more than 9% of the sample.

Notes on this clone: Its antigen remains undetermined. No per-base quality is available; no much larger clone lies one base away.

Sequencing was carried out using memory CD4+ T cells sorted from blood. The sample's cell subset or site, from its label and the paper: CD45RA-negative fraction. The receptor was isolated from a man aged 25 to 45 in good health. Here the chain combines TRBV28 and TRBJ1-5; no D gene is confidently identified. The CDR3 has the sequence CASRVYSNQPQHF. The nucleotide sequence is TGTGCCAGCAGGGTTTATAGCAATCAGCCCCAGCATTTT.